The present T cell receptor beta chain was sequenced within a study of T cells in Graves' hyperthyroidism and ophthalmopathy. In the study overall: Specimen type is peripheral blood, collected at initial diagnosis prior to any treatment. Study-level results: From stable hyperthyroidism, ophthalmopathy was set apart by a 13 V-J model.

V shed 4 bases and J shed 9 bases, with 3 bases lying between them. Germline V gene data show CDR1 as KGHDR and CDR2 as SFDVKD. The CDR3 contains 10 residues. RNA transcripts provided the source from which TCR beta CDR3 regions were amplified. HTBI primers drove first-round RT-PCR of the TCR CDR3. One entry per CDR3 protein results from TCRdb running MiXCR on the multiplex PCR reads. The table records around 180,000 distinct CDR3 sequences, about a sixth of them present only once. This clonotype has at least ten counts. The antigen remains undetermined. Across 18 months, stable Graves' hyperthyroidism was marked by no progression to ophthalmopathy. Diagnosis relied on clinical symptoms, serum thyroxine and TRAb, thyroid ultrasound and orbital computed tomography.

Sequencing was carried out using blood. The rearrangement links TRBV24-1 to TRBJ1-5; unclear D gene. This sequence was found in a woman aged 50 to 65 with Graves' hyperthyroidism. CDR3 loop: CATSEMPQHF. The CDR3 region has the DNA TGTGCCACCAGTGAAATGCCCCAGCATTTT.